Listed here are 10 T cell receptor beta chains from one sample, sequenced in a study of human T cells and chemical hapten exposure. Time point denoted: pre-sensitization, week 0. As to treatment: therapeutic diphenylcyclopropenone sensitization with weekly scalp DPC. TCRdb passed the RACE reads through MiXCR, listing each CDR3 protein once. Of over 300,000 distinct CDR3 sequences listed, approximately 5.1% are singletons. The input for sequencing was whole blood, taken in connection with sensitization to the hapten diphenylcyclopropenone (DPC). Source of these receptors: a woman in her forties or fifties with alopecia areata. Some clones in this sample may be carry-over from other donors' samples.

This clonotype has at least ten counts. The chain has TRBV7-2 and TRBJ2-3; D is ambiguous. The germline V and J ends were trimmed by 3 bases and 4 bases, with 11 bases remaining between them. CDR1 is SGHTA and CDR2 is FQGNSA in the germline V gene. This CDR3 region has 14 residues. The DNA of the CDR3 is TGTGCCAGCAGCTTTAACGTGAGAGCAGATACGCAGTATTTT. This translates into CASSFNVRADTQYF.

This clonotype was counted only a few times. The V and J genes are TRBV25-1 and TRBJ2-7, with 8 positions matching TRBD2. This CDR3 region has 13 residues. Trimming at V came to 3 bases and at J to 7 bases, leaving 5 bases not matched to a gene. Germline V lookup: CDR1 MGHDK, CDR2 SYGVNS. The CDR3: CASSDLPSGEQYF. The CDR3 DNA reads TGTGCCAGCAGTGACCTGCCTAGCGGGGAGCAGTACTTC.

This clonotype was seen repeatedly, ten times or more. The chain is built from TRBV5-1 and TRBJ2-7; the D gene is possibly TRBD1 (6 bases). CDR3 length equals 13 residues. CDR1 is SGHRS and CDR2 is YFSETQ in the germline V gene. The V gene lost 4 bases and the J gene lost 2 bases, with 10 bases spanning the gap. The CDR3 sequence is CASSPDSPYEQYF. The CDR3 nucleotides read TGCGCCAGCAGCCCGGACAGTCCCTACGAGCAGTACTTC. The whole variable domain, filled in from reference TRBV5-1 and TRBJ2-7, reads KAGVTQTPRYLIKTRGQQVTLSCSPISGHRSVSWYQQTPGQGLQFLFEYFSETQRNKGNFPGRFSGRQFSNSRSEMNVSTLELGDSALYLCASSPDSPYEQYFGPGTRLTVT.

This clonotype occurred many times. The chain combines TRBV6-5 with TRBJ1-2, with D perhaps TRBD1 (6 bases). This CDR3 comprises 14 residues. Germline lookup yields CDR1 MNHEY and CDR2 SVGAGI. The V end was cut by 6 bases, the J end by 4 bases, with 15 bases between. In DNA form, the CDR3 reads TGTGCCAGCAGCCCACCCGGGACAAGCTATGGCTACACCTTC. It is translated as CASSPPGTSYGYTF.

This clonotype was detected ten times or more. The CDR3 nucleotides are TGTGCCAGCAGCTGGGAGGCGTATACGCAGTATTTT. The encoded protein is CASSWEAYTQYF. V usage is TRBV11-2 and J usage is TRBJ2-3; tentatively, D is TRBD2 (6 bases). The germline V gene has CDR1 SGHAT and CDR2 FQNNGV. The CDR3 loop spans 12 amino acids. Trimming shortened V by 4 bases and J by 7 bases, and 9 bases separated the two germline ends. The whole variable domain, filled in from reference TRBV11-2 and TRBJ2-3, reads EAGVAQSPRYKIIEKRQSVAFWCNPISGHATLYWYQQILGQGPKLLIQFQNNGVVDDSQLPKDRFSAERLKGVDSTLKIQPAKLEDSAVYLCASSWEAYTQYFGPGTRLTVL.

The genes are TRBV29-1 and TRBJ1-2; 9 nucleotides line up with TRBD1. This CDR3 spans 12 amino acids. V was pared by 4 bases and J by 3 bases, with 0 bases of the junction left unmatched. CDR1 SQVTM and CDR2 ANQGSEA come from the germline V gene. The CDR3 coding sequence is TGCAGCGTTGGGACAGGGGACTATGGCTACACCTTC. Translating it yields CSVGTGDYGYTF.

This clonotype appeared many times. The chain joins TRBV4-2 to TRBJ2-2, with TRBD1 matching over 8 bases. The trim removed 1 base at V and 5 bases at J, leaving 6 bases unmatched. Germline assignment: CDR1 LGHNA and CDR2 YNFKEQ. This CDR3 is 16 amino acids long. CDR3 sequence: CASSQGGTGGTGELFF. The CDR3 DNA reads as TGTGCCAGCAGCCAAGGCGGAACAGGGGGGACCGGGGAGCTGTTTTTT.

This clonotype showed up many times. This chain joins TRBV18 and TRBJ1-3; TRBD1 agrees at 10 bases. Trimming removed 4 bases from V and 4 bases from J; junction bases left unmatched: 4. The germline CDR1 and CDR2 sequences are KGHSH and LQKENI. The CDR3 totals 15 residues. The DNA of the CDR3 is TGTGCCAGCTCACTCGGACAGGGGGGCGGAAACACCATATATTTT. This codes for CASSLGQGGGNTIYF. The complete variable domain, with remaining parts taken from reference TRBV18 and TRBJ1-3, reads NAGVMQNPRHLVRRRGQEARLRCSPMKGHSHVYWYRQLPEEGLKFMVYLQKENIIDESGMPKERFSAEFPKEGPSILRIQQVVRGDSAAYFCASSLGQGGGNTIYFGEGSWLTVV.

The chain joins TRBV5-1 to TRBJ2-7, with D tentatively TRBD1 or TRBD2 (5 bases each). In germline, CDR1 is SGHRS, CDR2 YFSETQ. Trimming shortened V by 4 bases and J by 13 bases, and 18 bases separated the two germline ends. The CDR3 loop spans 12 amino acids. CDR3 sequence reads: CASSGGRDGIYF. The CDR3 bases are TGCGCCAGCAGCGGTGGTCGGGACGGAATCTACTTC.

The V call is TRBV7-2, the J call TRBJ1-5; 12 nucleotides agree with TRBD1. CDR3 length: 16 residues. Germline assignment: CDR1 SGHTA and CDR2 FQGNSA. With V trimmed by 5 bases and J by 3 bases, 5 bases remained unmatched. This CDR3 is CASSPRDRGPNQPQHF. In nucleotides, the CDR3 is TGTGCCAGCAGCCCCCGGGACAGGGGGCCCAATCAGCCCCAGCATTTT.